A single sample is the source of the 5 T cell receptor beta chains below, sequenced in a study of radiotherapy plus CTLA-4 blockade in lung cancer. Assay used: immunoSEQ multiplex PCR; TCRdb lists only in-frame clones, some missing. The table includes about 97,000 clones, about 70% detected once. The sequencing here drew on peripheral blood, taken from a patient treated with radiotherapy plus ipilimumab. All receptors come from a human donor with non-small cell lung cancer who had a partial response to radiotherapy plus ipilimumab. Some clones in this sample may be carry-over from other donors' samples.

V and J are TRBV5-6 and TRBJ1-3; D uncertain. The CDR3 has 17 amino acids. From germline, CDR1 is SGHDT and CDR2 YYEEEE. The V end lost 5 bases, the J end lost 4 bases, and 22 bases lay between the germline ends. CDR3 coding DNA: TGTGCCAGCAGTTTCACCGGGATCCTAGGTGGGGGAAACACCATATATTTT. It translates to CASSFTGILGGGNTIYF.

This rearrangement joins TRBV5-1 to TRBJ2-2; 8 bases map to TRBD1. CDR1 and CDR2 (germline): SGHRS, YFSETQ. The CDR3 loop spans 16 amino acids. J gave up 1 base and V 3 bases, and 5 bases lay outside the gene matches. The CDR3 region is CASSSLTGVNTGELFF. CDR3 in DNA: TGCGCCAGCAGCTCCCTGACAGGGGTGAACACCGGGGAGCTGTTTTTT.

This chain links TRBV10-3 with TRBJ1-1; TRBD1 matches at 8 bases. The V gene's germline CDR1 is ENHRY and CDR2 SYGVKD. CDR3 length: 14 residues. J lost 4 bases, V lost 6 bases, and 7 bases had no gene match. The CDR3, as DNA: TGTGCCATCAGAGGGACAGGTGGTGTCACTGAAGCTTTCTTT. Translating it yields CAIRGTGGVTEAFF.

Here the CDR3 reads CASSREQNHYGYTF. The CDR3 DNA reads as TGTGCCAGCAGCCGCGAACAGAACCACTATGGCTACACCTTC. This chain uses TRBV5-5 with TRBJ1-2; no firm D call. CDR3 length: 14 amino acids. V dropped 4 bases and J dropped 3 bases, with 13 bases sitting between them. Per germline, CDR1 SGHKS and CDR2 YYEKEE (reference sequence).

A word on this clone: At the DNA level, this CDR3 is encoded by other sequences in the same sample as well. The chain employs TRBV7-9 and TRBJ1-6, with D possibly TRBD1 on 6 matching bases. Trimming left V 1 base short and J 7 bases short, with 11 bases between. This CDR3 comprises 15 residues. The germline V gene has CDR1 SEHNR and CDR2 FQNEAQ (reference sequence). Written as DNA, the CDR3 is TGTGCCAGCAGCTTAGAGGCGCAGGGGAATTCACCCCTCCACTTT. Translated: CASSLEAQGNSPLHF.